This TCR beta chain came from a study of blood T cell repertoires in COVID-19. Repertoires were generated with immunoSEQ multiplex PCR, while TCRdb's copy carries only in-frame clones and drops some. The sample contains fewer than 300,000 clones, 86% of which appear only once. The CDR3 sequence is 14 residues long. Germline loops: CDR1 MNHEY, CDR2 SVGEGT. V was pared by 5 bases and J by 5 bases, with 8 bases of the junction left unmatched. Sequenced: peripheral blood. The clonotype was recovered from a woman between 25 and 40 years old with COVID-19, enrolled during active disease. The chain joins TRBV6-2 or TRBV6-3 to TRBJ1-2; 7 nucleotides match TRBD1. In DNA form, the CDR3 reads TGTGCCAGCAGTCCACGAGGGACAGTATATGGCTACACCTTC. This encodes CASSPRGTVYGYTF.